Below, 20 T cell receptor beta chains from the same sample are listed, as sequenced in a study of regulatory T cells in long-lasting Graves disease. To make TCR beta libraries, researchers used iRepertoire HTBI primers and Arm-PCR of CDR3 regions. TCRdb re-derived calls from the multiplex PCR reads in MiXCR, one entry per CDR3 protein. The sample includes 350,000 to 450,000 distinct CDR3 sequences, less than 25% of them seen just once. Regarding time point: persistent/refractory GD, antithyroid drugs over 5 years with positive TRAb. Researchers made the TCR library from RNA that was extracted from PBMCs. The sample was peripheral blood mononuclear cells (PBMCs), taken when the disease was refractory, from a patient treated with antithyroid drugs. These receptors originate from a female donor with Graves disease.

The rearrangement links TRBV4-2 to TRBJ1-4; 7 bases align to TRBD1. The junction had 12 bases not matched to a gene; V was cut back by 3 bases and J by 8 bases. Germline CDR1 is LGHNA and CDR2 is YNFKEQ. CDR3 length: 16 residues. The CDR3 region has the DNA TGTGCCAGCAGCCACTCCTTGGACAGGATAAACGAAAAACTGTTTTTT. Amino acids: CASSHSLDRINEKLFF.

This clonotype came up a few times. This chain joins TRBV7-9 and TRBJ2-5, with a tentative D call TRBD1 (6 bases). Germline CDR1 and CDR2: SEHNR and FQNEAQ (reference sequence). The CDR3 sequence is 16 residues long. Deletions cut 1 base from V and 7 bases from J, with 19 bases between. CDR3 loop: CASSLGTTGDMGTQYF. The CDR3, as DNA: TGTGCCAGCAGCTTAGGCACGACAGGAGACATGGGGACCCAGTACTTC. Using reference TRBV7-9 and TRBJ2-5 for the parts outside the CDR3, the full variable domain is DTGVSQNPRHKITKRGQNVTFRCDPISEHNRLYWYRQTLGQGPEFLTYFQNEAQLEKSRLLSDRFSAERPKGSFSTLEIQRTEQGDSAMYLCASSLGTTGDMGTQYFGPGTRLLVL.

This clonotype showed up just a few times. This chain uses TRBV29-1 with TRBJ2-5; 10 bases match TRBD2. The CDR3 has 20 residues. With V trimmed by 1 base and J by 2 bases, 19 bases remained unmatched. In germline, CDR1 is SQVTM, CDR2 ANQGSEA. Here the CDR3 DNA reads TGCAGCGTTGAAGCCATGGTTGGAGGAGCGGGAGGGTCTTTGCAAGAGACCCAGTACTTC. Protein: CSVEAMVGGAGGSLQETQYF.

The sample holds many counts of this clonotype. V is TRBV11-2 and J is TRBJ2-6; TRBD1 agrees at 8 bases. CDR3 length equals 17 residues. V trimming: 5 bases; J trimming: 2 bases; junction bases outside the gene matches: 8. Germline lookup yields CDR1 SGHAT and CDR2 FQNNGV. Written as DNA, the CDR3 is TGTGCCAGCAGCGGACGGACAGGGACAACTGGGGCCAACGTCCTGACTTTC. It translates to CASSGRTGTTGANVLTF.

Many counts were recorded for this clonotype. The rearrangement uses TRBV18 and TRBJ2-1; no firm D call. V was cut by 0 bases and J by 7 bases, with 7 bases left in between. In germline, CDR1 is KGHSH, CDR2 LQKENI. The CDR3 has 13 amino acids. CDR3 in amino acids: CASSPPLRNEQFF. CDR3 DNA sequence: TGTGCCAGCTCACCACCGTTGAGGAATGAGCAGTTCTTC.

This clonotype has at least ten counts. J is TRBJ1-1 and V is TRBV27; D perhaps matches TRBD1 (6 bases). V was trimmed by 2 bases and J by 4 bases, leaving 11 bases between them. This CDR3 has 14 amino acids. Germline assignment: CDR1 MNHEY and CDR2 SMNVEV (reference sequence). The CDR3 protein is CASSLVRGGTEAFF. Written as DNA, the CDR3 is TGTGCCAGCAGTTTAGTCAGGGGAGGCACTGAAGCTTTCTTT.

The rearrangement joins TRBV3-1 to TRBJ1-2; D uncertain. This CDR3 is 15 amino acids long. CDR1 is LGHDT and CDR2 is YNNKEL in the germline V gene (reference sequence). Trimming left V 2 bases short and J 4 bases short, with 14 bases between. The CDR3 sequence is CASSQPGVLGYGYTF. The CDR3 bases are TGTGCCAGCAGCCAACCTGGAGTTTTGGGCTATGGCTACACCTTC.

Concerning this clonotype itself: Lacking the conserved final phenylalanine or tryptophan, this CDR3 likely reflects a read error. Because the CDR3's place on the DNA is in doubt, the DNA is left out and the CDR3 is given as listed by TCRdb. CDR3 loop: CASSPGTVIGMNTEAFS. The chain recombines TRBV28 with TRBJ1-1; the table names TRBD1, a call not compared with the DNA. The CDR3 contains 17 residues when both ends are counted. CDR1 and CDR2 from the germline V gene are MDHEN and SYDVKM.

The chain joins TRBV18 to TRBJ1-1; D remains unclear. Trimming cost V 4 bases and J 1 base, with 10 bases left between them. The germline V gene has CDR1 KGHSH and CDR2 LQKENI. The CDR3 is 14 residues long. This chain's CDR3 is CASSQLERNTEAFF. In DNA form, the CDR3 reads TGTGCCAGCTCACAATTGGAAAGGAACACTGAAGCTTTCTTT. The complete variable domain, with remaining parts taken from reference TRBV18 and TRBJ1-1, reads NAGVMQNPRHLVRRRGQEARLRCSPMKGHSHVYWYRQLPEEGLKFMVYLQKENIIDESGMPKERFSAEFPKEGPSILRIQQVVRGDSAAYFCASSQLERNTEAFFGQGTRLTVV.

This clonotype has a handful of counts. This chain links TRBV20-1 with TRBJ2-4; 7 nucleotides match TRBD2. The germline V gene has CDR1 DFQATT and CDR2 SNEGSKA (reference sequence). J lost 4 bases, V lost 0 bases, and 6 bases had no gene match. The CDR3 runs to 15 residues. CDR3 sequence: CSARDLASGKNIQYF. The CDR3, as DNA: TGCAGTGCTAGAGATCTGGCTAGCGGTAAAAACATTCAGTACTTC.

The rearrangement joins TRBV11-2 to TRBJ2-5, with no clear D. Trimming shortened V by 0 bases and J by 2 bases, and 10 bases separated the two germline ends. Looked up from germline, CDR1 is SGHAT and CDR2 is FQNNGV. The CDR3 sequence is 15 residues long. In DNA form, the CDR3 reads TGTGCCAGCAGCTTAGACCCGGCCAGTCAAGAGACCCAGTACTTC. It translates to CASSLDPASQETQYF.

This clonotype was counted many times. The chain carries TRBV12-5 and TRBJ1-1; TRBD1 matches at 10 bases. J gave up 1 base and V 6 bases, and 11 bases lay outside the gene matches. The length of the CDR3 is 17 residues. Germline V gives CDR1 LGHNT, CDR2 FRNRAP. In nucleotides, the CDR3 is TGTGCTAGTGGCGTGTGGGGGACAGGGGTCCGGAACACTGAAGCTTTCTTT. Translation: CASGVWGTGVRNTEAFF.

This clonotype was detected only once. The J gene is TRBJ2-7, the V gene TRBV7-9; no clear D gene. Germline V gives CDR1 SEHNR, CDR2 FQNEAQ (reference sequence). V was clipped by 5 bases and J by 3 bases, with 14 bases between them. The CDR3 runs to 14 residues. CDR3 nucleotides: TGTGCCAGCAGCCGCAAGGGCTACAGCTACGAGCAGTACTTC. Amino acid sequence: CASSRKGYSYEQYF.

The chain couples TRBV5-8 to TRBJ1-1; 10 nucleotides align to TRBD1. CDR3 size: 15 residues. V shed 5 bases and J 4 bases; nucleotides not matched to a gene: 8. The V gene's germline CDR1 is SGHTS and CDR2 YDEGEE. The CDR3 spells CASSLPGTGATEAFF. CDR3 nucleotides: TGTGCCAGCAGTTTACCCGGGACAGGGGCCACTGAAGCTTTCTTT.

This clonotype was observed at least ten times. The chain combines TRBV2 with TRBJ2-7; D could derive from TRBD1 or TRBD2 (5 bases each). Germline V gives CDR1 SNHLY, CDR2 FYNNEI. The CDR3 spans 14 residues. With 3 bases removed from V and 1 base from J, the gap between germline ends came to 10 bases. This CDR3 is CASSDRDQSYEQYF. In DNA form, the CDR3 reads TGTGCCAGCAGTGACCGGGACCAGTCCTACGAGCAGTACTTC.

This clonotype was seen ten or more times. V gene TRBV7-2 combines with J gene TRBJ2-5, with a weak D call TRBD2 (5 bases). The V gene lost 3 bases and the J gene lost 1 base, with 12 bases spanning the gap. This CDR3 has 15 amino acids. Germline lookup yields CDR1 SGHTA and CDR2 FQGNSA. The CDR3 DNA reads as TGTGCCAGCAGCTTCAGCGGAAGCTCCCAAGAGACCCAGTACTTC. As protein: CASSFSGSSQETQYF.

The genes are TRBV5-1 and TRBJ2-2; 11 bases align to TRBD2. Germline-derived CDR1 and CDR2 are SGHRS and YFSETQ. The CDR3 has 17 amino acids. After removal of 3 bases from V and 1 base from J, the junction contained 5 bases not matched to a gene. CDR3 region: CASSSPGTSGNTGELFF. Written as DNA, the CDR3 is TGCGCCAGCAGCTCCCCCGGGACTAGCGGGAACACCGGGGAGCTGTTTTTT.

Concerning this clonotype: The DNA is omitted, as the CDR3 cannot be located on it reliably, and the CDR3 follows TCRdb's listing. Here the CDR3 reads CASSFGAGQDYEQYF. This rearrangement joins TRBV19 to TRBJ2-7; the table assigns TRBD1, which was not confirmed against the DNA. CDR1 and CDR2 from the germline V gene are LNHDA and SQIVND (reference sequence). The CDR3 has 15 residues if both end residues are counted.

The genes are TRBV28 and TRBJ1-1; the D gene is possibly TRBD1 (5 bases). Trimming shortened V by 3 bases and J by 0 bases, and 14 bases separated the two germline ends. The CDR3 runs 16 residues. Germline values: CDR1 MDHEN, CDR2 SYDVKM. The CDR3 spells CASSFIGLGVNTEAFF. DNA of the CDR3: TGTGCCAGCAGTTTTATCGGTCTGGGGGTGAACACTGAAGCTTTCTTT.

The chain couples TRBV7-9 to TRBJ2-2; D is undetermined. The V gene lost 6 bases and the J gene lost 5 bases, with 4 bases spanning the gap. CDR1 SEHNR and CDR2 FQNEAQ come from the germline V gene (reference sequence). This CDR3 has 11 amino acids. The CDR3 DNA sequence: TGTGCCAGCAGTTGGACCGGGGAGCTGTTTTTT. It codes for CASSWTGELFF.